The T cell receptor (beta chain) described here comes from a study of response to subunit inactivated influenza vaccine. V was pared by 8 bases and J by 2 bases, with 15 bases between. The CDR3 extends over 14 amino acids. TCRdb called the RT-PCR reads again in MiXCR, with one record for every CDR3 protein. The data show around 650,000 distinct CDR3 sequences, approximately 15% seen once. The source is a man aged 50-59 years who received an inactivated influenza vaccine. The source material was PBMCs from blood, sampled 11 to 12 days after vaccination. J is TRBJ2-3 and V is TRBV5-3, with D uncertain. TRBV5-3 is reported as an ORF; its role is uncertain. This CDR3 is CARSLGHLTDTQYF. The CDR3 DNA follows: TGTGCCAGGAGCCTTGGGCACCTCACAGATACGCAGTATTTT.